These 6 T cell receptor beta chains came from one sample sequenced in a study of T cell responses to AZD1222 COVID-19 vaccine. Assay used: immunoSEQ multiplex PCR; TCRdb lists only in-frame clones, some missing. Of approximately 110,000 clones listed, about 90% are singletons. The input for sequencing was peripheral blood, taken on day 0 of AZD1222 vaccination. These receptors were obtained from an adult in good health.

The V and J genes are TRBV6-5 and TRBJ1-5; D perhaps matches TRBD1 (6 bases). Germline V gene lookup returns CDR1 MNHEY and CDR2 SVGAGI. V lost 2 bases and J 4 bases, leaving 9 bases between the germline ends. The CDR3 runs to 14 residues. The CDR3 DNA is TGTGCCAGCAGTTACGGGGGGCTTAATCAGCCCCAGCATTTT. Translation: CASSYGGLNQPQHF.

This chain links TRBV13 with TRBJ2-3, with 9 bases fitting TRBD1. The CDR3 has 15 residues. In germline, CDR1 is PRHDT, CDR2 FYEKMQ (reference sequence). V dropped 5 bases and J dropped 6; count of bases not matched to a gene: 9. The CDR3: CASSQLRDRGDTQYF. The CDR3, as DNA: TGTGCCAGCAGCCAACTCCGAGACAGGGGGGATACGCAGTATTTT.

The chain is built from TRBV5-5 and TRBJ1-2, with a weak D call TRBD1 (5 bases). CDR1 and CDR2 from the germline V gene are SGHKS and YYEKEE (reference sequence). The V end lost 2 bases, the J end lost 6 bases, and 8 bases lay between the germline ends. This CDR3 contains 12 residues. CDR3 protein: CASSFPGNGYTF. The CDR3 bases are TGTGCCAGCAGCTTTCCAGGGAATGGCTACACCTTC. Using reference TRBV5-5 and TRBJ1-2 for the parts outside the CDR3, the full variable domain is DAGVTQSPTHLIKTRGQQVTLRCSPISGHKSVSWYQQVLGQGPQFIFQYYEKEERGRGNFPDRFSARQFPNYSSELNVNALLLGDSALYLCASSFPGNGYTFGSGTRLTVV.

The genes are TRBV30 and TRBJ2-2, with 9 nucleotides matching TRBD2. Germline values: CDR1 GTSNPN, CDR2 SVGIG (reference sequence). The CDR3 extends over 15 amino acids. The trim removed 3 bases at V and 3 bases at J, leaving 5 bases unmatched. Here the CDR3 reads CAWRLAGKDTGELFF. The CDR3 coding sequence is TGTGCCTGGAGGCTAGCGGGAAAGGACACCGGGGAGCTGTTTTTT.

V usage is TRBV24-1 and J usage is TRBJ2-3; D gene ambiguous. CDR1 is KGHDR, CDR2 SFDVKD, per germline. The CDR3 totals 12 residues. V was shortened by 6 bases and J by 3 bases, with 6 bases between the two germline ends. CDR3 region: CATSFATDTQYF. CDR3 DNA: TGTGCCACCAGTTTTGCAACAGATACGCAGTATTTT.

This clone was counted once. The chain carries TRBV3-1 (or the pseudogene TRBV3-2) and TRBJ1-1, with D possibly matching TRBD1 (6 bases). The germline gives CDR1 LGHDT, CDR2 YNNKEL (reference sequence). This CDR3 is built from 13 residues. Trimming pared 6 bases from V and 4 bases from J, leaving 12 bases between. In nucleotides, the CDR3 is TGTGCCAGCAGATTACGGGGGCGCACTGAAGCTTTCTTT. Its protein product is CASRLRGRTEAFF.